This T cell receptor beta chain was captured in a study of shared clonotypes between healthy human individuals. TCRdb keeps only in-frame clones here, not all; method: immunoSEQ multiplex PCR. The data hold approximately 2.5 million clones, with roughly nine tenths observed a single time. The CDR3 has 15 residues. Germline CDR1 and CDR2: SGHRS and YFSETQ. The junction had 6 bases not matched to a gene; V was cut back by 4 bases and J by 3 bases. This clone was observed a single time. The chain couples TRBV5-1 to TRBJ1-2; 10 bases fit TRBD1. The sample consisted of naive CD4+ T cells sorted from blood. As to subset: CD45RA+ positively selected. This clonotype was sampled from a man aged 18 to 35 in good health. The CDR3 reads CASSTGQGVDYGYTF. The CDR3 bases are TGCGCCAGCAGCACCGGACAGGGGGTAGACTATGGCTACACCTTC.